A selection of T cell receptor beta chains follows, all from one sample in a study of Ad26.COV2.S vaccination and SARS-CoV-2 variants. Clones were read by immunoSEQ multiplex PCR, and TCRdb kept only the in-frame ones, dropping some. The sample holds some 340,000 clones, approximately 86% seen once. The specimen comprised peripheral blood, sampled in a trial of Ad26.COV2.S vaccine versus placebo. The receptors were sampled from a person between 18 and 59 years old who received the Ad26.COV2.S COVID-19 vaccine or a placebo. Each CDR3 is given with its conserved first and last residue. A D gene is named only where the DNA matches it firmly. Size values are once, few and many counts, or a class for expanded clones, and some rows have none.

j_call v_call d_call clone_size cdr3_aa cdr3_nt
TRBJ2-6 TRBV5-4 - - CASSTNTGANVLTF TGTGCCAGCAGCACTAATACGGGGGCCAACGTCCTGACTTTC
TRBJ2-6 TRBV9 - - CASSLKRGSGANVLTF TGTGCCAGCAGCTTAAAGAGGGGCTCTGGGGCCAACGTCCTGACTTTC
TRBJ1-1 TRBV7-8 TRBD1 - CASSIRGQGWVTEAFF TGTGCCAGCAGCATAAGAGGACAGGGTTGGGTCACTGAAGCTTTCTTT
TRBJ2-7 TRBV7-2 - - CASSLEGSMSSYEQYF TGTGCCAGCAGCTTAGAGGGGTCCATGAGCTCCTACGAGCAGTACTTC
TRBJ2-7 TRBV19 - - CASSKMAGSYEQYF TGTGCCAGTAGTAAGATGGCAGGGTCCTACGAGCAGTACTTC
TRBJ1-1 TRBV27 - - CASSPPPGVGTEAFF TGTGCCAGCAGTCCGCCACCAGGGGTGGGCACTGAAGCTTTCTTT
TRBJ1-1 TRBV10-3 TRBD1 - CAISRQGDEAFF TGTGCCATCAGTAGACAGGGGGATGAAGCTTTCTTT
TRBJ1-1 TRBV27 - - CASSSPRSTEAFF TGTGCCAGCAGTTCGCCCCGGAGCACTGAAGCTTTCTTT
TRBJ2-1 TRBV30 - - CAWSRDSYQSEQFF TGTGCCTGGAGTAGGGACTCGTATCAATCAGAGCAGTTCTTC
TRBJ2-1 TRBV5-5 TRBD1 - CASSDGTANYNEQFF TGTGCCAGCAGCGACGGGACAGCGAATTACAATGAGCAGTTCTTC
TRBJ2-2 TRBV16 - - CASSQRRVTGELFF TGTGCCAGCAGCCAAAGGAGGGTCACCGGGGAGCTGTTTTTT
TRBJ2-5 TRBV15 - few CATSGDEGQETQYF TGTGCCACCAGCGGGGACGAAGGGCAAGAGACCCAGTACTTC
TRBJ1-5 TRBV28 TRBD1 few CASSPPTGMGGQPQHF TGTGCCAGCAGTCCCCCGACAGGGATGGGAGGACAGCCCCAGCATTTT
TRBJ2-1 TRBV5-1 - - CASSLLADDNEQFF TGCGCCAGCAGCTTGTTAGCGGATGACAATGAGCAGTTCTTC
TRBJ1-1 TRBV6-5 TRBD1 few CASSHRGGTEAFF TGTGCCAGCAGTCACAGGGGGGGCACTGAAGCTTTCTTT
TRBJ2-1 TRBV10-3 TRBD1 once CAIRGGTGDSYNEQFF TGTGCCATCAGGGGGGGGACAGGGGACTCCTACAATGAGCAGTTCTTC
TRBJ1-2 TRBV7-9 - - CASSDHLNYGYTF TGTGCCAGCAGCGACCACCTTAACTATGGCTACACCTTC
TRBJ2-5 TRBV11-3 TRBD2 - CASSFTAGGQETQYF TGTGCCAGCAGCTTTACAGCGGGGGGGCAAGAGACCCAGTACTTC
TRBJ2-7 TRBV2 TRBD1 - CASRFGTGSSYEQYF TGTGCCAGCCGATTTGGGACAGGAAGCTCCTACGAGCAGTACTTC
TRBJ1-1 TRBV28 TRBD1 - CASRSSGGKTEAFF TGTGCCAGCAGGTCGTCAGGGGGTAAAACTGAAGCTTTCTTT
TRBJ1-4 TRBV5-1 - - CASSLQDSTNEKLFF TGCGCCAGCAGCTTACAGGACAGTACTAATGAAAAACTGTTTTTT
TRBJ2-3 TRBV6-6 TRBD2 - CASSYERGGNTDTQYF TGTGCCAGCAGTTACGAGCGGGGGGGAAACACAGATACGCAGTATTTT
TRBJ1-6 TRBV2 - - CASGGGRNSPLHF TGTGCCAGCGGCGGCGGACGTAATTCACCCCTCCACTTT
TRBJ1-1 TRBV21-1 - - CASSKGGRRRGHMNTEAFF TGTGCCAGCAGCAAAGGCGGCAGACGTCGGGGACACATGAACACTGAAGCTTTCTTT
TRBJ2-7 TRBV5-6 - - CASSFGAASYEQYF TGTGCCAGCAGCTTCGGGGCGGCCTCCTACGAGCAGTACTTC
TRBJ2-4 TRBV10-3 TRBD1 - CAISEYDRVKNIQYF TGTGCCATCAGTGAGTACGACAGGGTCAAAAACATTCAGTACTTC
TRBJ1-6 TRBV4-1 - - CASSQDAQSPLHF TGCGCCAGCAGCCAAGATGCCCAATCACCCCTCCACTTT
TRBJ1-1 TRBV18 - - CASSPDTNTEAFF TGTGCCAGCTCACCGGACACGAACACTGAAGCTTTCTTT
TRBJ2-3 TRBV29-1 - - CSVEDLRDTYTDTQYF TGCAGCGTTGAAGATCTCCGGGACACTTACACAGATACGCAGTATTTT
TRBJ1-4 TRBV4-1 - - CASSQEDQANEKLFF TGCGCCAGCAGCCAAGAAGACCAGGCTAATGAAAAACTGTTTTTT
TRBJ1-5 TRBV28 TRBD1 - CASSSPGTGGFNQPQHF TGTGCCAGCAGTTCCCCCGGGACAGGGGGGTTCAATCAGCCCCAGCATTTT
TRBJ1-1 TRBV7-9 - - CASSFRATEAFF TGTGCCAGCAGCTTTAGGGCCACTGAAGCTTTCTTT
TRBJ2-2 TRBV7-9 - - CASSFRHDTGELFF TGTGCCAGCAGCTTCCGCCATGACACCGGGGAGCTGTTTTTT
TRBJ2-2 TRBV2 - - CASTRVGEVVAGELFF TGTGCCAGCACCAGAGTAGGGGAGGTTGTCGCCGGGGAGCTGTTTTTT
TRBJ2-1 TRBV7-2 TRBD2 - CASSLGVGGGLNEQFF TGTGCCAGCAGCTTAGGTGTCGGGGGGGGACTTAATGAGCAGTTCTTC
TRBJ2-7 TRBV6-5 TRBD1 - CASRATGVHEQYF TGTGCCAGCAGGGCTACAGGGGTTCACGAGCAGTACTTC
TRBJ2-6 TRBV19 TRBD2 - CATTVGGSGANVLTF TGTGCCACCACCGTCGGGGGGTCTGGGGCCAACGTCCTGACTTTC
TRBJ2-7 TRBV3-1/TRBV3-2 - - CASSQDSGSNYYEQYF TGTGCCAGCAGCCAAGATTCAGGGTCAAACTACTACGAGCAGTACTTC
TRBJ1-4 TRBV9 - - CASSVGQANEKLFF TGTGCCAGCAGCGTAGGTCAGGCTAATGAAAAACTGTTTTTT
TRBJ1-5 TRBV19 - - CASRRAPGAYSNQPQHF TGTGCCAGTAGAAGAGCTCCGGGAGCCTATAGCAATCAGCCCCAGCATTTT
TRBJ1-3 TRBV3-1/TRBV3-2 - once CASSLYSGTHGTIYF TGTGCCAGCAGCCTGTACTCAGGGACCCACGGCACCATATATTTT
TRBJ1-1 TRBV5-1 - - CASSLEQDYTEAFF TGCGCCAGCAGCTTGGAACAGGATTACACTGAAGCTTTCTTT
TRBJ2-3 TRBV7-7 TRBD2 - CASSLTSGVKDTQYF TGTGCCAGCAGCTTGACTAGCGGGGTAAAAGATACGCAGTATTTT